This T cell receptor (beta chain) was documented in a study of shared clonotypes between healthy human individuals. Study-wide context: Each donor's CD8 memory used one plate, CD8 naive two, each CD4 subset three.

Regarding the study as a whole: A few donors had about 5% of their naive CD4 clonotypes in common.

The authors divided CD4+ cells into CD45RA+ naive and CD45RA-negative memory subsets. About this clone itself: No antigen is known for it.

Original processing notes: As immunoSEQ supplied junction-only sequences (without quality scores), filtering differed. Clones were read by immunoSEQ multiplex PCR, and TCRdb kept only the in-frame ones, dropping some. V, J and clone size derive from that table, while D and trimming were established from the DNA sequence. The repertoire includes hundreds of thousands of clones, roughly 78% of them detected once, and under 2% sits in the top ten. The V and J ends lost 5 bases and 0 bases, in that order; junction bases with no gene match: 12. Germline loops: CDR1 SGHTA, CDR2 FQGNSA. The CDR3 runs 19 residues.

The origin of this receptor is a woman aged 25 to 39 in good health. This chain links TRBV7-2 with TRBJ2-4; 11 nucleotides line up with TRBD2. Input material: memory CD4+ T cells sorted from blood. Sample subset: CD45RA-negative fraction. This CDR3 is CASSPLLRTSGPAKNIQYF. In DNA, the CDR3 is TGTGCCAGCAGCCCCCTCCTAAGGACTAGCGGGCCAGCCAAAAACATTCAGTACTTC.